This TCR beta chain originates from a study of blood T cell repertoires in COVID-19 (dated by TCRdb to about 2020). General notes on the study: Collaborator samples came from the United States, Italy and Spain and covered acute and convalescent phases of COVID-19. The prospective study material was composed of cDNA or gDNA derived from T cells, B-cell-depleted T cells, or PBMCs. Deeply sampled blood TCRbeta repertoires from subjects exposed to, actively infected with, or recovered from COVID-19 were included in the dataset. A freely available public database, intended as a resource for researchers studying the immune response to SARS-CoV-2, is where the repertoires were released. Samples were obtained from the ongoing ImmuneRACE study (first 160 participants) and from 1,254 subjects provided by 6 global collaborators. Nearly every sample came with metadata listing a de-identified subject ID, COVID-19 status, age in years and sex. Where HLA class I and class II types were available, the types were taken from metadata supplied by the sample provider, not from assay-based typing.

The full study reports these points: The amount of clinical and demographic metadata varied by source and participant and was provided uncurated.

TCRbeta CDR3 regions were amplified from genomic DNA by means of the immunoSEQ Assay, a bias-controlled multiplex PCR. In the paper's pipeline: Within the assay, amplification of reference gene primers was used to estimate how many nucleated cells each sample contained. Sequence reads were collapsed and filtered to measure the absolute abundance of every unique TCRbeta CDR3 rearrangement. For each sample, productive Simpson clonality was calculated by taking the square root of Simpson's diversity index across productive rearrangements. The clones in this table, taken by TCRdb from immuneACCESS, are in-frame only. Not every clone is retained; where verified, under half of the shortfall comes from an unresolved V gene, and the cause of the rest is unknown. The V and J calls and the clone size are those of that table, but D and trimming were determined from the DNA. The sample table records approximately 300,000 clones; roughly 90% of these occur just once. The top ten hold approximately 6.5% of the sample.

Another Seattle source contributed samples from volunteer blood donors who had recovered from COVID-19. Whole blood was collected in K2EDTA tubes by collaborating institutions according to the institutions' own protocols. For TCRbeta analysis, collaborators shipped samples as frozen whole blood, isolated PBMCs, or DNA extracted from either of those sample types. Points on this clone: Its antigen specificity is not known. The input lacks base qualities; no much larger clone sits a single base away.

The sequenced sample consisted of peripheral blood. The source of this sequence is a man aged 18 to 29 who had recovered from COVID-19.

The CDR3 corresponds to CASTKDSTSTDTQYF. The DNA sequence follows: TGCGCCAGCACCAAAGACAGCACTAGCACAGATACGCAGTATTTT. The V and J genes are TRBV5-1 and TRBJ2-3; possibly the D gene is TRBD1, per 5 matching bases. Relative to germline, V is 6 bases shorter and J is 0 bases shorter, with 14 bases between their ends. Its CDR3 holds 15 amino acids, cysteine through phenylalanine. Just the 45-base CDR3 DNA is kept, in frame starting at base 1. In the germline V gene, CDR1 corresponds to SGHRS and CDR2 to YFSETQ.